This is a list of T cell receptor beta chains from one sample in a study of blood T cell repertoires in COVID-19. The data were produced by immunoSEQ multiplex PCR, yet TCRdb's version contains in-frame clones alone and is incomplete. Of 80,000 to 95,000 clones in the sample, about 85% are singletons; the top ten hold 38%. The sample comprised peripheral blood. The receptors come from a man older than 75 with acute or convalescent COVID-19. Each CDR3 is given with its conserved first and last residue. A D gene is named only where the DNA matches it firmly. Expanded clones get a size class; other rows say once, few or many, or leave the size out.

clone_size,d_call,v_call,j_call,cdr3_length,cdr3_aa,cdr3_nt
many,.,TRBV28,TRBJ2-7,14,CASTQSEEGYEQYF,TGTGCCAGTACTCAGTCGGAGGAGGGGTACGAGCAGTACTTC
once,.,TRBV6-5,TRBJ2-7,12,CASREDKYEQYF,TGTGCCAGCAGAGAGGACAAGTACGAGCAGTACTTC
.,TRBD2,TRBV28,TRBJ2-7,17,CASRPSWGTSGFYEQYF,TGTGCCAGCAGGCCCAGCTGGGGGACTAGCGGATTCTACGAGCAGTACTTC
.,.,TRBV24-1,TRBJ1-5,15,CATSDPGTGHQPQHF,TGTGCCACCAGTGACCCAGGGACTGGTCATCAGCCCCAGCATTTT
.,TRBD2,TRBV7-9,TRBJ2-1,16,CASSLGRLAGFNEQFF,TGTGCCAGCAGCTTAGGTAGACTAGCGGGATTTAATGAGCAGTTCTTC
.,.,TRBV7-9,TRBJ2-5,17,CASSYYRAADLQETQYF,TGTGCCAGCAGCTACTACCGAGCAGCGGACCTCCAAGAGACCCAGTACTTC
few,.,TRBV19,TRBJ1-5,16,CASSFGGGGSNQPQHF,TGTGCCAGTAGCTTCGGTGGGGGCGGGAGCAATCAGCCCCAGCATTTT
.,.,TRBV5-5,TRBJ1-1,14,CASSPTVLNTEAFF,TGTGCCAGCAGCCCGACAGTCTTGAACACTGAAGCTTTCTTT
.,TRBD2,TRBV7-9,TRBJ2-3,15,CASSNSGSGTDTQYF,TGTGCCAGCAGCAATAGCGGGAGTGGCACAGATACGCAGTATTTT
.,.,TRBV11-3,TRBJ2-3,14,CASSLDRGTDTQYF,TGTGCCAGCAGCTTAGATCGCGGGACAGATACGCAGTATTTT
.,TRBD1,TRBV25-1,TRBJ1-5,13,CASSETGDQPQHF,TGTGCCAGCAGTGAAACAGGGGATCAGCCCCAGCATTTT
few,TRBD1,TRBV24-1,TRBJ2-1,15,CATSDPTGGYNEQFF,TGTGCCACCAGTGATCCCACAGGGGGTTACAATGAGCAGTTCTTC
.,TRBD1,TRBV18,TRBJ1-1,14,CASSPPTGRTEAFF,TGTGCCAGCTCACCACCGACAGGGCGGACTGAAGCTTTCTTT
.,TRBD1,TRBV23-1,TRBJ2-4,16,CASSQLGQLAKNIQYF,TGCGCCAGCAGTCAATTGGGACAGCTAGCCAAAAACATTCAGTACTTC
.,TRBD1,TRBV5-1,TRBJ2-1,17,CASSLGRTGALNNEQFF,TGCGCCAGCAGCTTGGGGCGGACAGGGGCCCTTAACAATGAGCAGTTCTTC
.,TRBD2,TRBV9,TRBJ2-3,16,CASSVGLAGVIDTQYF,TGTGCCAGCAGCGTAGGACTAGCGGGAGTGATAGATACGCAGTATTTT
.,.,TRBV5-4,TRBJ2-1,15,CASSDSGRGYNEQFF,TGTGCCAGCAGCGATTCCGGACGGGGCTACAATGAGCAGTTCTTC
.,TRBD2,TRBV4-2,TRBJ2-1,16,CASSVVAGIGPNEQFF,TGTGCCAGCAGCGTTGTAGCGGGAATCGGGCCCAATGAGCAGTTCTTC
.,TRBD2,TRBV11-3,TRBJ2-7,16,CASSLHRKGGAYEQYF,TGTGCCAGCAGCTTACATAGGAAGGGAGGGGCCTACGAGCAGTACTTC
.,.,TRBV6-5,TRBJ1-5,13,CATAGYSNQPQHF,TGTGCCACAGCAGGATATAGCAATCAGCCCCAGCATTTT
.,TRBD1,TRBV28,TRBJ2-7,14,CASSRDRVSYEQYF,TGTGCCAGCAGCCGGGACAGGGTCTCCTACGAGCAGTACTTC
.,.,TRBV7-3,TRBJ1-4,15,CASSLMKGFPEKLFF,TGTGCCAGCAGCCTTATGAAGGGGTTCCCTGAAAAACTGTTTTTT
.,.,TRBV4-1,TRBJ1-2,14,CASSQTRGNYGYTF,TGCGCCAGCAGCCAAACTCGAGGAAACTATGGCTACACCTTC
.,TRBD1,TRBV11-2,TRBJ2-1,15,CASIAGDRVRNEQFF,TGTGCCAGCATCGCGGGGGACAGGGTAAGGAATGAGCAGTTCTTC